This T cell receptor beta chain was captured in a study of chemoradiotherapy in HPV16-positive cancers. Libraries were prepared by immunoSEQ multiplex PCR; TCRdb keeps only in-frame clonotypes and omits some of them. The table lists under 7,000 clones, around four fifths of them singletons. This CDR3 has 15 amino acids. V lost 4 bases, J lost 8 bases, and 9 bases stayed unmatched. Germline V gene lookup returns CDR1 MGHRA and CDR2 YSYEKL. The clonotype comes from a human donor with HPV-associated anogenital cancer. The V and J genes are TRBV4-1 and TRBJ1-4; 8 bases are shared with TRBD1. The specimen was taken from a patient who underwent chemoradiotherapy. The CDR3 DNA is TGCGCCAGCAGCCGCTCACAGGGGGTACGGGAAAAACTGTTTTTT. This codes for CASSRSQGVREKLFF.